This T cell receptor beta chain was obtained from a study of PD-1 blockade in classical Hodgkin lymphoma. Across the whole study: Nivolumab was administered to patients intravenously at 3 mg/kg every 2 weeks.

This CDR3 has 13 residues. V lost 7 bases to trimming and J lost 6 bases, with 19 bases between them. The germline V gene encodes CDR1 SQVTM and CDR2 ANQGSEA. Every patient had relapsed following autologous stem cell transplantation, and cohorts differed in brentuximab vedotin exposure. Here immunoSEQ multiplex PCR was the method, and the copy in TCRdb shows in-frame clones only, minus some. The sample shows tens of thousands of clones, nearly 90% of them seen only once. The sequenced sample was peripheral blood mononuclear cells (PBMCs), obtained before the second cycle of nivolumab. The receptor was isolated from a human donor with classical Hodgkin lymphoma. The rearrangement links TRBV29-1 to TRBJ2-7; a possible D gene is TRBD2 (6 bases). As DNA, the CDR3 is TGCAGCGCCCGGGACTTAGGAGCAGGCGAGCAGTACTTC. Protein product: CSARDLGAGEQYF.